A selection of T cell receptor beta chains follows, all from one sample in a study of cytomegalovirus exposure and HLA in healthy donors. Sequencing used immunoSEQ multiplex PCR; TCRdb keeps in-frame clones, though not all of them. The profile covers tens of thousands of clones, with 78% appearing a single time and around 6.4% taken by the ten largest. Sequencing input: PBMCs. The receptor source for this set is a man aged 18 to 29 in good health and CMV-seropositive. Each CDR3 is given with its conserved first and last residue. Fields, in order: D gene, clone size, V gene, J gene, CDR3 DNA, CDR3 protein. A D gene is named only where the DNA matches it firmly. Not every row has a clone size; where given, it reads once, few, many or a size class.

NA	few	TRBV6-5	TRBJ2-1	TGTGCCAGCAGTTACTCGAAAGGGGCTTTGATGAATGAGCAGTTCTTC	CASSYSKGALMNEQFF
NA	NA	TRBV13	TRBJ2-7	TGTGCCAGCAGCTTCGCGGTTTACGAGCAGTACTTC	CASSFAVYEQYF
TRBD2	NA	TRBV6-1	TRBJ2-1	TGTGCCAGCAGTGCTCCGGGACTAGTGGGGGGTGAGCAGTTCTTC	CASSAPGLVGGEQFF
NA	NA	TRBV6-5	TRBJ2-2	TGTGCCAGCAGCTCTACGAACACCGGGGAGCTGTTTTTT	CASSSTNTGELFF
NA	NA	TRBV11-2	TRBJ2-2	TGTGCCAGCAGCTTAGGGTGGGAGAGTCCCGGGGAGCTGTTTTTT	CASSLGWESPGELFF
NA	NA	TRBV25-1	TRBJ2-3	TGTGCCAGCAGTAGCAGGGGCACAGATACGCAGTATTTT	CASSSRGTDTQYF
TRBD1	NA	TRBV29-1	TRBJ1-1	TGCAGCGCCGCATTGGGACAGACGAACACTGAAGCTTTCTTT	CSAALGQTNTEAFF
TRBD2	NA	TRBV5-4	TRBJ2-7	TGTGCCAGCAGCGCGGGGACTAGCGGGCATACATCCTACGAGCAGTACTTC	CASSAGTSGHTSYEQYF
NA	once	TRBV28	TRBJ2-7	TGTGCCAGCCTCCCTAGGGACATAGCCTACGAGCAGTACTTC	CASLPRDIAYEQYF
NA	NA	TRBV7-9	TRBJ1-2	TGTGCCAGCAGCTCAAATGGCTACACCTTC	CASSSNGYTF
TRBD1	few	TRBV5-4	TRBJ2-4	TGTGCCAGCAGCTCGACAGGGGGGACCAAAAACATTCAGTACTTC	CASSSTGGTKNIQYF
TRBD1	NA	TRBV5-1	TRBJ1-1	TGCGCCAGCAGCCCCGGGACAGGAATCGGTGGCACTGAAGCTTTCTTT	CASSPGTGIGGTEAFF
NA	NA	TRBV20-1	TRBJ2-3	TGCAGTGCGGGTAGGGGAGATACGCAGTATTTT	CSAGRGDTQYF
NA	NA	TRBV7-3	TRBJ2-3	TGTGCCAGCAGCTCCCCGAGCACAGATACGCAGTATTTT	CASSSPSTDTQYF
TRBD1	NA	TRBV14	TRBJ1-1	TGTGCCAGCAGCCATCGTCGACAGGGGGGCTCCGAAGCTTTCTTT	CASSHRRQGGSEAFF
TRBD2	few	TRBV6-1	TRBJ2-7	TGTGCCAGCAGTGACCCGGGACTAGCGTTTTCCTACGAGCAGTACTTC	CASSDPGLAFSYEQYF
NA	NA	TRBV29-1	TRBJ2-3	TGCAGCGTGGGTCTGGACTTCACTAGCACAGATACGCAGTATTTT	CSVGLDFTSTDTQYF
NA	NA	TRBV4-1	TRBJ2-2	TGCGCCAGCAGCCAAGTCGGGAGCACCGGGGAGCTGTTTTTT	CASSQVGSTGELFF
NA	NA	TRBV7-3	TRBJ1-5	TGTGCCAGCAGCGCCGACCAGGGTAGCAATCAGCCCCAGCATTTT	CASSADQGSNQPQHF
TRBD1	NA	TRBV4-2	TRBJ2-4	TGTGCCAGCAGCCAAGATGTTACGAAAGGGGGCGAAAACATTCAGTACTTC	CASSQDVTKGGENIQYF
NA	NA	TRBV6-5	TRBJ2-1	TGTGCCAGCAGCGATCAGGGGAGCTCCTACAATGAGCAGTTCTTC	CASSDQGSSYNEQFF
TRBD1	once	TRBV7-3	TRBJ2-1	TGTGCCAGCAGCTTAGTTGTGGGACAGAATGAGCAGTTCTTC	CASSLVVGQNEQFF
TRBD1	NA	TRBV11-2	TRBJ2-3	TGTGCCAGCAGCACTACGACAGGGGGGACAGATACGCAGTATTTT	CASSTTTGGTDTQYF
TRBD1	few	TRBV5-8	TRBJ1-2	TGTGCCAGCAGCTCGGACAGGGGGCACGGCTACACCTTC	CASSSDRGHGYTF
TRBD1	NA	TRBV7-7	TRBJ2-7	TGTGCTAGCAGCCAGGGGACAGGGGCCTCCTACGAGCAGTACTTC	CASSQGTGASYEQYF
NA	NA	TRBV4-1	TRBJ2-2	TGCGCCAGCAGCCACCCACTAGCAATGGGAGCCAAGGAGCTGTTTTTT	CASSHPLAMGAKELFF
NA	NA	TRBV27	TRBJ2-7	TGTGCCAGCGCTGACAGGTACTACGAGCAGTACTTC	CASADRYYEQYF
NA	few	TRBV5-6	TRBJ2-3	TGTGCCAGCAGCTTAGGGGGTATCCCAGATACGCAGTATTTT	CASSLGGIPDTQYF
NA	once	TRBV7-9	TRBJ2-3	TGTGCCAGCAGCTTACTGGCGGGAAGCACAGATACGCAGTATTTT	CASSLLAGSTDTQYF